One sample yielded the 9 T cell receptor beta chains listed below, sequenced in a study of blood T cell repertoires in COVID-19. Data came from immunoSEQ multiplex PCR; TCRdb stores just in-frame clones and leaves some out. The repertoire holds over 95,000 clones, with roughly 80% as singletons. What was sequenced was peripheral blood. These TCRs come from a human donor in a cohort sampled during active COVID-19.

This clone was picked up a small number of times. The chain has TRBV18 and TRBJ2-7; a weak D match, TRBD1 (5 bases). V lost 4 bases and J 2 bases, leaving 9 bases between the germline ends. This CDR3 spans 13 amino acids. Germline V gives CDR1 KGHSH, CDR2 LQKENI. The CDR3 loop reads CASSQTETYEQYF. In DNA, the CDR3 is TGTGCCAGCTCACAGACAGAGACCTACGAGCAGTACTTC.

The genes are TRBV3-1 (or the pseudogene TRBV3-2) and TRBJ2-5; TRBD1 aligns across 7 bases. Germline loops: CDR1 LGHDT, CDR2 YNNKEL (reference sequence). J was trimmed by 6 bases and V by 0 bases; bases with no gene match: 7. This CDR3 is 15 amino acids long. This chain's CDR3 is CASSQDSQGFQTQYF. The CDR3 DNA is TGTGCCAGCAGCCAAGATTCACAGGGGTTCCAGACCCAGTACTTC.

This rearrangement joins TRBV7-2 to TRBJ1-4; D is possibly TRBD1 (6 bases). This CDR3 region has 14 residues. Germline V gives CDR1 SGHTA, CDR2 FQGNSA. V was shortened by 6 bases and J by 2 bases, with 10 bases between the two germline ends. The CDR3 protein is CASRSQGTNEKLFF. The CDR3 region has the DNA TGTGCCAGCAGGTCACAGGGCACTAATGAAAAACTGTTTTTT.

This chain connects TRBV6-5 to TRBJ1-1, with 8 bases lining up with TRBD1. This CDR3 contains 13 residues. With V trimmed by 10 bases and J by 2 bases, 6 bases remained unmatched. From germline, CDR1 is MNHEY and CDR2 SVGAGI. CDR3 residues: CAMSRGLNTEAFF. The CDR3 DNA reads as TGTGCCATGAGCAGGGGGCTCAACACTGAAGCTTTCTTT.

The J gene is TRBJ2-7, the V gene TRBV19; the D gene is possibly TRBD2 (7 bases). The V gene's germline CDR1 is LNHDA and CDR2 SQIVND (reference sequence). Trimming cost V 6 bases and J 0 bases, with 15 bases left between them. This CDR3 has 15 amino acids. CDR3 region: CASRDTGGSSYEQYF. CDR3 DNA sequence: TGTGCCAGTAGGGATACGGGGGGCTCCTCCTACGAGCAGTACTTC.

The V gene is TRBV29-1, the J gene TRBJ1-2, with D perhaps matching TRBD1 (5 bases). The length of the CDR3 is 17 residues. Germline CDR1 and CDR2: SQVTM and ANQGSEA. Between the trimmed V and J ends, which lost 4 bases and 2 bases, there was a span of 23 bases. The CDR3 coding sequence is TGCAGCGTTGGAGGGACTTCCAGCCCCCACATCAACTATGGCTACACCTTC. This codes for CSVGGTSSPHINYGYTF. Using reference TRBV29-1 and TRBJ1-2 for the parts outside the CDR3, the full variable domain is SAVISQKPSRDICQRGTSLTIQCQVDSQVTMMFWYRQQPGQSLTLIATANQGSEATYESGFVIDKFPISRPNLTFSTLTVSNMSPEDSSIYLCSVGGTSSPHINYGYTFGSGTRLTVV.

CDR3 DNA sequence: TGCGCCAGCTTTCAGGATAATGAGCAGTTCTTC. Encoded protein: CASFQDNEQFF. The V and J genes are TRBV10-1 and TRBJ2-1, with D uncertain. This CDR3 is 11 amino acids long. The ends were cut back, 8 bases at V and 7 bases at J, with 9 bases in the middle. Germline values: CDR1 WNHNN, CDR2 SYGVQD (reference sequence).

The gene calls are TRBV18 and TRBJ2-1; D not resolved. The CDR3 is 12 amino acids. CDR1 and CDR2 from the germline V gene are KGHSH and LQKENI. Between the trimmed V and J ends, which lost 3 bases and 8 bases, there was a span of 8 bases. In DNA, the CDR3 is TGTGCCAGCTCACCGAGTGCGGATGAGCAGTTCTTC. Encoded protein: CASSPSADEQFF.

This clone is a singleton in its sample. The gene calls are TRBV19 and TRBJ2-2, with 7 bases fitting TRBD2. The germline V gene encodes CDR1 LNHDA and CDR2 SQIVND (reference sequence). The CDR3 has 15 residues. Trimming took 0 bases from V and 6 from J; bases not matched to a gene: 4. CDR3 region: CASSIDRAGAGELFF. The CDR3 nucleotides are TGTGCCAGTAGTATAGATCGGGCGGGGGCCGGGGAGCTGTTTTTT.